This T cell receptor beta chain appears in the sequencing data of a study of monozygotic twins with cystic fibrosis. The overall study: Approximately 2.7 micrograms of fragmented DNA underwent around 15 PCR cycles for library preparation. Study outcomes and limitations: In this small cohort, shared CDR3 numbers showed no association with age, concordance or disease severity. Median Simpson clonality of roughly 0.0093 suggested naive T cells predominated. Monozygotic CF twins shared more identical nucleotide clonotypes than unrelated patients.

The germline V gene has CDR1 MGHRA and CDR2 YSYEKL. V was clipped by 3 bases and J by 2 bases, with 17 bases between them. This CDR3 spans 17 amino acids. Notes on this clone: Its antigen is not known.

Libraries were prepared by immunoSEQ multiplex PCR; TCRdb keeps only in-frame clonotypes and omits some of them. The table lists around 25,000 clones, 80% to 95% of them singletons, with under 0.35% in the top ten. The clonotype originates from a girl aged 2 to 10 with cystic fibrosis. The chain employs TRBV4-1 and TRBJ2-1, with a tentative D call TRBD1 (6 bases). The sequencing input was blood. CDR3 loop: CASSQVMDEGAYNEQFF. The DNA for the CDR3 is TGCGCCAGCAGCCAGGTTATGGACGAGGGGGCCTACAATGAGCAGTTCTTC.